This T cell receptor (beta chain) was sequenced for a study of T cell clonality in common variable immunodeficiency. Study-wide results and caveats: Authors noted CVID clonality's cause needs subpopulation repertoire sequencing. Reportedly, TCR beta sequences from common variable immunodeficiency showed fewer deletions and N-nucleotide insertions.

All CVID subjects were on immunoglobulin replacement for at least one year. Blood samples were heparinized, about 4.5 to 8.5 ml per donor. Method: immunoSEQ multiplex PCR; TCRdb's copy keeps in-frame clones and lacks some. Singletons are absent from the sample, which has about 17,000 clones. The CDR3 consists of 13 residues. CDR1 and CDR2 (germline): SGHTA, FQGNSA. The trim removed 5 bases at V and 9 bases at J, leaving 6 bases unmatched. This clone was picked up a small number of times. Its antigen is not known. The read terminates 3 residues ahead of where the CDR3 ends, so the germline J gene completes it.

The sequencing input was peripheral blood mononuclear cells. The sequence came from a human donor with common variable immunodeficiency. The chain uses TRBV7-2 and TRBJ2-2; 7 nucleotides match TRBD1. The CDR3 region is CASSATTGRELFF. The covered CDR3 bases are TGTGCCAGCAGCGCCACGACAGGGCGGGAG.